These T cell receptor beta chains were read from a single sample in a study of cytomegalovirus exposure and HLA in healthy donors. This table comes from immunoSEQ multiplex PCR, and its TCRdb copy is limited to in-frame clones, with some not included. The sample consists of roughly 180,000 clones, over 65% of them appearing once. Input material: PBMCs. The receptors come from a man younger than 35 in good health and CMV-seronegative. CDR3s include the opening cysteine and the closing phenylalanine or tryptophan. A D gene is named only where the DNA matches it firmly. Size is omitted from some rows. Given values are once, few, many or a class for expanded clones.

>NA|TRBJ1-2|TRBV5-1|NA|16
TGCGCCAGCAGCTTGGGGTTCTGGCGGGGGGCGTCCGGCTACACCTTC
CASSLGFWRGASGYTF
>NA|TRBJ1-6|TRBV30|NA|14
TGTGCCTGGACGCGGGAGAGGGGTAATTCACCCCTCCACTTT
CAWTRERGNSPLHF
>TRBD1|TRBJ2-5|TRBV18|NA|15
TGTGCCAGCTCATCCGGGACAGGGAACCAAGAGACCCAGTACTTC
CASSSGTGNQETQYF
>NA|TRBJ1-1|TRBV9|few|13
TGTGCCAGCGGGGGGGTCGGTTCCACTGAAGCTTTCTTT
CASGGVGSTEAFF
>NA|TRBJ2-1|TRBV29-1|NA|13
TGCAGCGAGGGCCGACACCAAGGAGGTGAGCAGTTCTTC
CSEGRHQGGEQFF
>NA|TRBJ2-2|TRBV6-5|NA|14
TGTGCCAGCAGTGGACTGGTGGGCACCGGGGAGCTGTTTTTT
CASSGLVGTGELFF
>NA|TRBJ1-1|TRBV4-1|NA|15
TGCGCCAGCAGCCATTCATGGAGGGGTAGGACTGAAGCTTTCTTT
CASSHSWRGRTEAFF
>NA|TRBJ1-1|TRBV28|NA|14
TGTGCCAGCAGTCCGGGACTGGGGGTTTGGGCAGCTTTCTTT
CASSPGLGVWAAFF
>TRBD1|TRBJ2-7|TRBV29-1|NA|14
TGCAGCGTTGGCCCCGGGCAGGGGGCCTACGAGCAGTACTTC
CSVGPGQGAYEQYF
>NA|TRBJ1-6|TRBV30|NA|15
TGTGCCTGGAGTAGTGGGCAGGGCCCTAATTCACCCCTCCACTTT
CAWSSGQGPNSPLHF
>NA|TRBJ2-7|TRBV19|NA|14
TGTGCCAGTAGTTCCCCGGGGAACGCCTACGAGCAGTACTTC
CASSSPGNAYEQYF
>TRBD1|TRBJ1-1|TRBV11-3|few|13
TGTGCCAGCAGCTCGGACAGGGGTACTGAAGCTTTCTTT
CASSSDRGTEAFF
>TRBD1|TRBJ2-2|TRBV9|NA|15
TGTGCCAGCAGCCTACGACAGGGGGCCACCGGGGAGCTGTTTTTT
CASSLRQGATGELFF
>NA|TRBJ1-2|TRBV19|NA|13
TGTGCCAGTAGTCCCGGGACACAGTATGGCTACACCTTC
CASSPGTQYGYTF
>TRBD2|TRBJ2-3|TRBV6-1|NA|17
TGTGCCAGCAGTGAAGCCAGGGCTAGCGGGGGAACAGATACGCAGTATTTT
CASSEARASGGTDTQYF
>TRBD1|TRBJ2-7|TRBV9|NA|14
TGTGCCAGCACCGTTGGGACAGACTCCTACGAGCAGTACTTC
CASTVGTDSYEQYF
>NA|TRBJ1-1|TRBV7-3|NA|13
TGTGCCAGCAGTCTGACAGGCAACACTGAAGCTTTCTTT
CASSLTGNTEAFF
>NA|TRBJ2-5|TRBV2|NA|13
TGTGCCAGCAGTGGTGGCACAAAAGAGACCCAGTACTTC
CASSGGTKETQYF
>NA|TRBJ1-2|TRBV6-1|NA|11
TGTGCCAGCAGGGACAGCTATGGCTACACCTTC
CASRDSYGYTF
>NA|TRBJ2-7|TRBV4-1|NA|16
TGCGCCAGCAGCCAGACAAGCGGCGGGTCAACCTACGAGCAGTACTTC
CASSQTSGGSTYEQYF
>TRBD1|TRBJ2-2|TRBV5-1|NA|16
TGCGCCAGCAGCTCAGGACAGGGAGCGAACACCGGGGAGCTGTTTTTT
CASSSGQGANTGELFF
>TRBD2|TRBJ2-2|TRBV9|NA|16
TGTGCCAGCAGCGTTCTAGCGGGAGATGGTAGCGGGGAGCTGTTTTTT
CASSVLAGDGSGELFF
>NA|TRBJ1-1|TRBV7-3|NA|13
TGTGCCAGCAGCTTTAACAGTGACACTGAAGCTTTCTTT
CASSFNSDTEAFF
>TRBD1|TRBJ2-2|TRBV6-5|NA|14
TGTGCCAGCAGCCTAGGACAGGGGTCCGGGGAGCTGTTTTTT
CASSLGQGSGELFF
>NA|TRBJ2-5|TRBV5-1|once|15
TGCGCCAGCAGCTTGGCCATGGGGGCGGAAGAGACCCAGTACTTC
CASSLAMGAEETQYF
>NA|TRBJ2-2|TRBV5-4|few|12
TGTGCCAGCAGCTTGGGGCCCGGGGAGCTGTTTTTT
CASSLGPGELFF
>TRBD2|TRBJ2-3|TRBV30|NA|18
TGTGCCTGGAGAACCCCGGGACTAGCGGGAGGGTTTACAGATACGCAGTATTTT
CAWRTPGLAGGFTDTQYF
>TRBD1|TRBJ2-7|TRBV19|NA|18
TGTGCCAGTAGCATCCGGGACAGGGGGTTAGCGGGAACCCACGAGCAGTACTTC
CASSIRDRGLAGTHEQYF
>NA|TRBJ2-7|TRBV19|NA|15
TGTGCCAGTAGTAGTCCAGCGGAGGGGACCTACGAGCAGTACTTC
CASSSPAEGTYEQYF
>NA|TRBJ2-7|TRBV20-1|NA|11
TGCAGTGCCGGGTTAGTCTACGAGCAGTACTTC
CSAGLVYEQYF
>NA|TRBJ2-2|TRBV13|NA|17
TGTGCCAGCAGCCTAATCTCCGACAGTTCCTTTGCCGGGGAGCTGTTTTTT
CASSLISDSSFAGELFF
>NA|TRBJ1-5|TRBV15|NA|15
TGTGCCACCAGCAGATCGGGGGTGGGGACTCAGCCCCAGCATTTT
CATSRSGVGTQPQHF
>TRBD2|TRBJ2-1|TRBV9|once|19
TGTGCCAGCAGCGTAGAGGTGATAGCGGGAGCGGGCTCCTACAATGAGCAGTTCTTC
CASSVEVIAGAGSYNEQFF
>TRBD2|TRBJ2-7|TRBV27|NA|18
TGTGCCAGCAGTTTATTGGGACTAGCGGGGGGGAAAACCTACGAGCAGTACTTC
CASSLLGLAGGKTYEQYF
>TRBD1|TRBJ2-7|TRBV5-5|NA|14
TGTGCCAGCAGCGTACAGGGGCTTCGGTACGAGCAGTACTTC
CASSVQGLRYEQYF
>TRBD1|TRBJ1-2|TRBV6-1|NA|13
TGTGCCAGCAGTGAACCGGGACAGTCAAGGCACACCTTC
CASSEPGQSRHTF
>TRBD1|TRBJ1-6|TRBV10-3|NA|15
TGTGCCATCAGTGATACGGACAGGGTCGGGTCACCCCTCCACTTT
CAISDTDRVGSPLHF
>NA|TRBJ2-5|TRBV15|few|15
TGTGCCACCAGCAGAGATCCACAGGCCCAAGAGACCCAGTACTTC
CATSRDPQAQETQYF
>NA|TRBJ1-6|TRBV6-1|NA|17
TGTGCCAGCAGTGAAATTTTGGCCAGGTCGGGGAATTCACCCCTCCACTTT
CASSEILARSGNSPLHF
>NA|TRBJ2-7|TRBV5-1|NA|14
TGCGCCAGCAGATTAGGAGTGATTAGCTACGAGCAGTACTTC
CASRLGVISYEQYF
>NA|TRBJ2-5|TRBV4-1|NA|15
TGCGCCAGCAGCCAATCCAGGGGGGTTGGGGAGACCCAGTACTTC
CASSQSRGVGETQYF